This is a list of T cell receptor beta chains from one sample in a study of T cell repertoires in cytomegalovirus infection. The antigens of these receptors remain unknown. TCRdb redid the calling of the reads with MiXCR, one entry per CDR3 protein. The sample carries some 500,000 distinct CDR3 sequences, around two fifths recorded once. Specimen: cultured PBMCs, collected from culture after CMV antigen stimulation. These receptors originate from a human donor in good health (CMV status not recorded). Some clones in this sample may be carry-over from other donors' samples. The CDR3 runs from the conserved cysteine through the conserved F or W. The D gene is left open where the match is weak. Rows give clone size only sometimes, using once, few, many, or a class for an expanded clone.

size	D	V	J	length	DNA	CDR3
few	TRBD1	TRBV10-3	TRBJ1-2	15	TGTGCCATCAGTGATAGGACAGGTCAGCAAAGTGGCTACACCTTC	CAISDRTGQQSGYTF
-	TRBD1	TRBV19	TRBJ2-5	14	TGTGCCAGTGGTTGGCAGGGGGCACGAGAGACCCAGTACTTC	CASGWQGARETQYF
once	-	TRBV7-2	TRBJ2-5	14	TGTGCCAGCAGGCCACGGGGGACCCCAGATACCCAGTACTTC	CASRPRGTPDTQYF
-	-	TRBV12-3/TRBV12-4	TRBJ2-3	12	TGTGCCAGCAGAGACCGGGTGGATACGCAGTATTTT	CASRDRVDTQYF
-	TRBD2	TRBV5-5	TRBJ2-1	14	TGTGCCAGCAGTCCTCCGGGGGGTCGCAGTGAGCAGTTCTTC	CASSPPGGRSEQFF
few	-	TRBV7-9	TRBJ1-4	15	TGTGCCAGCAGTGCGCCGGGACCACGTAATGAAAAACTGTTTTTT	CASSAPGPRNEKLFF
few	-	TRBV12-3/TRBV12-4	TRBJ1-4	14	TGTGCCAGCAGTTTAACCGGGTGGGATGAAAAACTGTTTTTT	CASSLTGWDEKLFF
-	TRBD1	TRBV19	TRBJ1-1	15	TGTGCCAGTAGTAGAGGACAGGGCACGAACACTGAAGCTTTCTTT	CASSRGQGTNTEAFF
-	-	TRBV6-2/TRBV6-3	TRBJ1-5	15	TGTGCCAGCAGTGCCAGGGTCCGGGGCAATCAGCCCCAGCATTTT	CASSARVRGNQPQHF
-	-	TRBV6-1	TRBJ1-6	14	TGTGCCAGCAGTGAACTGAGGGCTAATTCACCCCTCCACTTT	CASSELRANSPLHF
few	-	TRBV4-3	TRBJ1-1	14	TGCGCCAGCAGCCAAGATCCCCACGGCACTGAAGCTTTCTTT	CASSQDPHGTEAFF
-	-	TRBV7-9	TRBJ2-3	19	TGTGCCAGCAGCCCGACCCTCCGTGGCAGGGTTAAAAGCACAGATACGCAGTATTTT	CASSPTLRGRVKSTDTQYF
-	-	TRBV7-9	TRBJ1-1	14	TGTGCCAGCAGCTTAGCCCAGAGGAACACTGAAGCTTTCTTT	CASSLAQRNTEAFF
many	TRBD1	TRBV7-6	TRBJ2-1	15	TGTGCCAGCAGCTTACGACAGGGGGTCTACAATGAGCAGTTCTTC	CASSLRQGVYNEQFF
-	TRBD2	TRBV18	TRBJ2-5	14	TGTGCCAGCTCACCACGGGGGAGCGGGAAGACCCAGTACTTC	CASSPRGSGKTQYF
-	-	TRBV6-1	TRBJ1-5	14	TGTGCCAGCATCGAGGGAGAGGAAAATCAGCCCCAGCATTTT	CASIEGEENQPQHF
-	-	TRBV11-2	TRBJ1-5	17	TGTGCCAGCAGCCTCGGCCCTACGGGGGGTGGTAATCAGCCCCAGCATTTT	CASSLGPTGGGNQPQHF
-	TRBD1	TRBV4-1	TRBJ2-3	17	TGCGCCAGCAGCCAAGAAAGGGCAGTAGGGGGCCTGGATACGCAGTATTTT	CASSQERAVGGLDTQYF
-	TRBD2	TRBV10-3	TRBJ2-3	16	TGTGCCATCAGTGATCGGCTAGCGGGAGGCATTAATACGCAGTATTTT	CAISDRLAGGINTQYF
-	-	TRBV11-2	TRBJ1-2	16	TGTGCCAGCAGCTTAGATTCCAGGGGCAGGAGCGATGGCTACACCTTC	CASSLDSRGRSDGYTF
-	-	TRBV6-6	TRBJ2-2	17	TGTGCCAGCAGTTTCCAACCGACAGGGAGGGAGACCGGGGAGCTGTTTTTT	CASSFQPTGRETGELFF
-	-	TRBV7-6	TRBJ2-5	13	TGTGCCAGCAGACTCCACAGCGAAGAGACCCAGTACTTC	CASRLHSEETQYF
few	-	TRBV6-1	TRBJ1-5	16	TGTGCCAGCAGTATCGGTCAAAATGGTGGCAATCAGCCCCAGCATTTT	CASSIGQNGGNQPQHF
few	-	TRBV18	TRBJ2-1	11	TGTGCCAGCTCTACGACTATGGAGCAGTTCTTC	CASSTTMEQFF
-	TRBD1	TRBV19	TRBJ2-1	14	TGTGCCAGTAGTTACGGGACAGCATACAATGAGCAGTTCTTC	CASSYGTAYNEQFF
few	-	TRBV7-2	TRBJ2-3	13	TGTGCCAGCAGTACAGAGGGACCAGATACGCAGTATTTT	CASSTEGPDTQYF
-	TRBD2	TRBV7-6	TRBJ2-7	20	TGTGCCAGCAGCTTAGGCTATGCTAGCGGGGGGGCCGATCCGTCTAGCGAGCAGTACTTC	CASSLGYASGGADPSSEQYF
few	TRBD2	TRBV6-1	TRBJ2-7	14	TGTGCCAGCAGTCTAAGCGGGGTCGGCTACGAGCAGTACTTC	CASSLSGVGYEQYF
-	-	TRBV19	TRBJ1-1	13	TGTGCCAGTAGTACACAACTGAACACTGAAGCTTTCTTT	CASSTQLNTEAFF
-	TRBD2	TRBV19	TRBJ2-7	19	TGTGCCAGTAGTATTGGTCTAGCGGGAGCGTCGTGGGGAAGGTACGAGCAGTACTTC	CASSIGLAGASWGRYEQYF
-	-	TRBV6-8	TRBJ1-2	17	TGTGCCAGCAGCCCCCTGGCGTCGAATATCATGTTGGGTGGCTACACCTTC	CASSPLASNIMLGGYTF
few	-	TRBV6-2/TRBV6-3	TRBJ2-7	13	TGTGCCAGCAGTTTGATCGGGGGATGGGAGCAGTACTTC	CASSLIGGWEQYF
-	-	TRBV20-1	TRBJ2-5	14	TGCAGTGCCACGAGCAGAAGGGATGGGGAGACCCAGTACTTC	CSATSRRDGETQYF
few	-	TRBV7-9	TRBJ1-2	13	TGTGCCAGCAGCTTAAACAATAACTATGGCTACACCTTC	CASSLNNNYGYTF
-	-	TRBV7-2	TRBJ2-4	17	TGTGCCCGCAGCTTAGGGGGGGCGTACATGGCCAAAACCATTCAGTACTTC	CARSLGGAYMAKTIQYF
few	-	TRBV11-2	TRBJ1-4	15	TGTGCCAGCAGTTTCCGAGGAACAACTAATGAAAAACTGTTTTTT	CASSFRGTTNEKLFF
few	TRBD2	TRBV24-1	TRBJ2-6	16	TGTGCCACAGTCCCGGGGACTAGCGGACCGCGGGACGTCCTGACTTTC	CATVPGTSGPRDVLTF
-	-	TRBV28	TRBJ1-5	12	TGTGCCAGCACCAGGAGCAATCAGCCCCAGCATTTT	CASTRSNQPQHF
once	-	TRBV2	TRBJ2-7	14	TGTGCCAGCAGGGGGACATTGGGGGGCTACGAGCAGTACTTC	CASRGTLGGYEQYF
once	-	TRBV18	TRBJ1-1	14	TGTGCCAGCTCACCACTGGTAATGAACACTGAAGCTTTCTTT	CASSPLVMNTEAFF